This T cell receptor beta chain is drawn from a study of blood T cell repertoires in COVID-19. As for the study in general: From the United States, Italy and Spain came samples of acute and convalescent COVID-19. The cDNA or gDNA used as material had been derived from T cells, B-cell-depleted T cells, or PBMCs.

Trimming took off 6 bases at V and 2 bases at J, with 10 bases between the two ends. CDR1 and CDR2 from the germline V gene are SQVTM and ANQGSEA. This CDR3 spans 12 amino acids. As originally analysed: Reference gene primer amplification gave estimated nucleated cell counts. Here immunoSEQ multiplex PCR was the method, and the copy in TCRdb shows in-frame clones only, minus some. V, J and clone size were drawn from that table, and D and trimming were deduced from the DNA. The sample contains fewer than 35,000 clones, 75% to 90% of which appear only once. What was sequenced was peripheral blood. The sequence derives from a man over 45 with active or convalescent COVID-19. The rearrangement joins TRBV29-1 to TRBJ1-2; D may be TRBD1 (6 bases). CDR3 DNA sequence: TGCAGCGTCGACCAGGGGAACTATGGCTACACCTTC. It codes for CSVDQGNYGYTF.